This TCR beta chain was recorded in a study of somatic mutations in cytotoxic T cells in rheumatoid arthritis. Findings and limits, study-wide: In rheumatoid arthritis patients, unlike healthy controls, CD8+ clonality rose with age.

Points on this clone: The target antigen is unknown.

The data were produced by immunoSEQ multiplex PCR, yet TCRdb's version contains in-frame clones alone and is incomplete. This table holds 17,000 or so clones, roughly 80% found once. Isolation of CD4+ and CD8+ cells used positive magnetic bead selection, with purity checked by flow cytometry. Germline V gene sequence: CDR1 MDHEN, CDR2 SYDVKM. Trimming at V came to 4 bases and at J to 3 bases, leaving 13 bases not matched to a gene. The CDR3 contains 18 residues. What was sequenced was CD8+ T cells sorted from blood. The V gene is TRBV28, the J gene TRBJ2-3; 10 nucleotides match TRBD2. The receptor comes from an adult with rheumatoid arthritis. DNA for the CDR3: TGTGCCAGCAGTTCCATACCTCCCTTAGCGGGGGGTACAGATACGCAGTATTTT. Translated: CASSSIPPLAGGTDTQYF.